The 14 T cell receptor beta chains below all came from one sample that was sequenced in a study of OX40 agonist ivuxolimab in advanced cancers. The repertoire was sequenced with immunoSEQ multiplex PCR; TCRdb's copy has only in-frame clones and lacks some. The sample contains about 71,000 clones, approximately 94% of which appear only once. The source was CD4+ or CD8+ T cells sorted from blood, collected in a trial of the OX40 agonist ivuxolimab. The receptor set was obtained from an adult with an advanced solid tumor such as melanoma, head and neck, liver or kidney cancer.

This clone has only one observation. In the same sample, other DNA sequences code for this CDR3. The rearrangement links TRBV27 to TRBJ1-2; perhaps TRBD1 as D (5 bases). V dropped 2 bases and J dropped 4 bases, with 8 bases sitting between them. In germline, CDR1 is MNHEY, CDR2 SMNVEV (reference sequence). There are 13 residues in the CDR3. The chain's CDR3 is CASSLGQGYGYTF. CDR3 DNA: TGTGCCAGCAGTTTAGGGCAGGGCTATGGCTACACCTTC.

J is TRBJ2-4 and V is TRBV7-9; 8 nucleotides match TRBD1. The CDR3 length is 15 residues. Germline trimming cut 5 bases from V and 8 bases from J; bases unmatched to any gene: 11. Germline V lookup: CDR1 SEHNR, CDR2 FQNEAQ (reference sequence). Written as DNA, the CDR3 is TGTGCCAGCAGCCCCAGACAGGGGACAAGGGACATTCAGTACTTC. This translates into CASSPRQGTRDIQYF.

This clone was seen a single time. This rearrangement joins TRBV7-9 to TRBJ2-3; 9 nucleotides match TRBD2. The V gene's germline CDR1 is SEHNR and CDR2 FQNEAQ (reference sequence). The CDR3 is 18 residues long. V lost 5 bases to trimming and J lost 3 bases; unmatched junction nucleotides: 15. The CDR3 is CASSAPLTSGVSTDTQYF. The CDR3 DNA is TGTGCCAGCAGCGCACCCCTGACTAGCGGCGTATCTACAGATACGCAGTATTTT.

This clone is medium-sized within its sample. The chain combines TRBV25-1 with TRBJ1-1; TRBD1 matches at 7 bases. Germline V gene lookup returns CDR1 MGHDK and CDR2 SYGVNS. Unmatched junction bases numbered 9, after V lost 10 bases and J lost 1 base. The CDR3 is 14 residues long. The DNA for the CDR3 is TGTGCCACTCAGGAGGGGGCGGGGAACACTGAAGCTTTCTTT. Protein: CATQEGAGNTEAFF.

V usage is TRBV29-1 and J usage is TRBJ2-7; D unresolved. Trimming took off 6 bases at V and 5 bases at J, with 11 bases between the two ends. This CDR3 has 11 residues. Germline lookup yields CDR1 SQVTM and CDR2 ANQGSEA. The CDR3 loop reads CSVALSHEQYF. The CDR3 nucleotides are TGCAGCGTGGCACTTTCCCACGAGCAGTACTTC.

This clone has just a few counts. The V and J genes are TRBV19 and TRBJ1-1, with unresolved D. CDR1 is LNHDA, CDR2 SQIVND, per germline (reference sequence). The CDR3 is 14 amino acids. Trimming removed 0 bases from V and 11 bases from J, with 16 bases in between. Written as DNA, the CDR3 is TGTGCCAGTAGTATAGAAGGTCTCCCAATCGGTGCTTTCTTT. Protein: CASSIEGLPIGAFF.

The chain combines TRBV19 with TRBJ2-2; maybe TRBD1 (6 bases). CDR3 length: 12 amino acids. Per the germline V gene, CDR1 is LNHDA and CDR2 is SQIVND (reference sequence). V dropped 4 bases and J dropped 6 bases, with 6 bases sitting between them. Here the CDR3 DNA reads TGTGCCAGTAGTAGACAGGCCGGGGAGCTGTTTTTT. Encoded protein: CASSRQAGELFF.

In the case of this clone: One end of the junction is discordant with germline, which a read error may explain. This chain uses TRBV7-7 with TRBJ2-1; 8 nucleotides line up with TRBD2. This CDR3 has 15 residues. Germline V gene sequence: CDR1 SSHAT, CDR2 FNYEAQ (reference sequence). The CDR3 reads CASSSKRERSNEQFF. In DNA, the CDR3 is TGTGCTAGCAGCTCAAAGCGGGAGCGTAGCAATGAGCAGTTCTTC.

As DNA, the CDR3 is TGTGCCACCGACAGGGGAGGGAATCAGCCCCAGCATTTT. Amino acids: CATDRGGNQPQHF. The chain recombines TRBV15 with TRBJ1-5; 8 bases are shared with TRBD1. Per germline, CDR1 LNHNV and CDR2 YYDKDF (reference sequence). With 8 bases clipped from V and 4 bases from J, the junction kept 4 bases outside the gene matches. This CDR3 is 13 amino acids long.

The V call is TRBV27, the J call TRBJ1-1, with D perhaps TRBD1 (5 bases). The V end lost 3 bases, the J end lost 1 base, and 18 bases lay between the germline ends. Germline CDR1 and CDR2: MNHEY and SMNVEV (reference sequence). The CDR3 spans 17 residues. The CDR3 protein is CASSFRQTSRPNTEAFF. The DNA of the CDR3 is TGTGCCAGCAGTTTCCGACAGACTTCAAGACCGAACACTGAAGCTTTCTTT.

The rearrangement joins TRBV7-9 to TRBJ2-1, with TRBD1 as a possible D gene (6 bases). Germline assignment: CDR1 SEHNR and CDR2 FQNEAQ (reference sequence). The ends were cut back, 2 bases at V and 8 bases at J, with 13 bases in the middle. The CDR3 sequence is 14 residues long. The CDR3 loop reads CASSLQGIEDEQFF. CDR3 sequence (DNA): TGTGCCAGCAGCTTACAGGGGATCGAAGATGAGCAGTTCTTC.

The rearrangement links TRBV4-3 to TRBJ2-7, with D unresolved. The CDR3 sequence is 14 residues long. V was trimmed by 1 base and J by 1 base, leaving 8 bases between them. CDR1 and CDR2 (germline): LGHNA, YSLEER. The DNA of the CDR3 is TGCGCCAGCAGCCAAGTTTACGGGTCCTACGAGCAGTACTTC. The encoded protein is CASSQVYGSYEQYF.

The rearrangement joins TRBV4-1 to TRBJ1-2; D perhaps matches TRBD1 (6 bases). V dropped 0 bases and J dropped 7 bases, with 15 bases sitting between them. This CDR3 has 15 residues. From germline, CDR1 is MGHRA and CDR2 YSYEKL. The CDR3 DNA follows: TGCGCCAGCAGCCAAGATCCGCCAGGGGAGAGTGGCTACACCTTC. It specifies CASSQDPPGESGYTF.

The chain combines TRBV30 with TRBJ1-1, with 8 bases identical to TRBD1. The CDR3 is 14 residues long. Germline V gene data show CDR1 as GTSNPN and CDR2 as SVGIG (reference sequence). V was pared by 3 bases and J by 2 bases, with 5 bases of the junction left unmatched. As DNA, the CDR3 is TGTGCCTGGAGCTTAGGACAGGGTAACACTGAAGCTTTCTTT. This encodes CAWSLGQGNTEAFF. The full variable domain, with the rest looked up from reference TRBV30 and TRBJ1-1, is SQTIHQWPATLVQPVGSPLSLECTVEGTSNPNLYWYRQAAGRGLQLLFYSVGIGQISSEVPQNLSASRPQDRQFILSSKKLLLSDSGFYLCAWSLGQGNTEAFFGQGTRLTVV.